These T cell receptor beta chains were read from a single sample in a study of regulatory T cells in long-lasting Graves disease. TCRdb reprocessed the multiplex PCR reads with MiXCR, giving one entry per CDR3 protein. The data show 300,000 to 400,000 distinct CDR3 sequences, about 20% seen once. Sequenced material: peripheral blood mononuclear cells (PBMCs), taken when the disease was refractory, from a patient treated with antithyroid drugs. These receptors were taken from a female donor with Graves disease. The CDR3 runs from the conserved cysteine through the conserved F or W. A D gene is named only where the DNA matches it firmly. Size values are once, few and many counts, or a class for expanded clones, and some rows have none.

-	few	TRBV29-1	TRBJ2-5	TGCAGCGTTTATAAACAAGAGACCCAGTACTTC	CSVYKQETQYF
-	few	TRBV7-9	TRBJ1-1	TGTGCCAGCAGCTGGTGGGCACAGACGATGAACACTGAAGCTTTCTTT	CASSWWAQTMNTEAFF
TRBD1	many	TRBV7-2	TRBJ1-5	TGTGCCAGCAGCAGACAGGGCCCCGGGCAGCCCCAGCATTTT	CASSRQGPGQPQHF
TRBD1	many	TRBV12-3/TRBV12-4	TRBJ2-5	TGTGCCAGCAGACTCGGGACAGGGGAAGAGACCCAGTACTTC	CASRLGTGEETQYF
-	few	TRBV11-2	TRBJ1-6	TGTGCCAGCAGCCCCCACGGGGGCCTGAACTCACCCCTCCACTTT	CASSPHGGLNSPLHF
-	-	TRBV30	TRBJ1-5	TGTGCCTGGAGTGTACTTAACGCGTTTGGCAATCAGCCCCAGCATTTT	CAWSVLNAFGNQPQHF
TRBD2	-	TRBV7-3	TRBJ2-2	TGTGCCAGCAGCCCGGGACTAGCGGGAGGGCCGGGGGAGCTGTTTTTT	CASSPGLAGGPGELFF
-	many	TRBV6-1	TRBJ1-2	TGTGCCAGCACCGGCGGAGGAGCCGCTAACTATGGCTACACCTTC	CASTGGGAANYGYTF
-	once	TRBV5-5	TRBJ2-5	TGTGCCAGCAGCCTCCCGGGTAGTGAGACCCAGTACTTC	CASSLPGSETQYF
-	many	TRBV20-1	TRBJ1-2	TGCAGTGCTAGAGTAGAACAGCCCAACTATGGCTACACCTTC	CSARVEQPNYGYTF
-	-	TRBV6-1	TRBJ1-4	TGTGCCAGCAGATATCCGTGGGGTGACCGCCGCGAGCTTAATGAAAAACTGTTTTTT	CASRYPWGDRRELNEKLFF
-	many	TRBV19	TRBJ1-1	TGTGCCAGTAGCCTCGAAGTCCTCCGACCTACGGCAGCTTTCTTT	CASSLEVLRPTAAFF
TRBD1	many	TRBV29-1	TRBJ2-5	TGCAGCTTGGGACAGGGGCTGGGGGAGACCCAGTACTTC	CSLGQGLGETQYF
-	-	TRBV4-1	TRBJ1-1	TGCGCCAGCAGCCCCAGGGACTTGGGCACTGAAGCTTTCTTT	CASSPRDLGTEAFF
-	many	TRBV12-3/TRBV12-4	TRBJ1-1	TGTGCCAGCAGTGGAGGGATTTGGACTGAAGCTTTCTTT	CASSGGIWTEAFF
-	many	TRBV29-1	TRBJ2-7	TGCAGCGTTGTTAGAGGGGGCGAGCAGTACTTC	CSVVRGGEQYF
TRBD1	many	TRBV11-2	TRBJ2-4	TGTGCCAGCAGCTTAGGGGACAGCCAGTACTTC	CASSLGDSQYF
-	-	TRBV7-3	TRBJ2-2	TGTGCCAGCAGCTTGGGGGGCTGGAACACCGGGGAGCTGTTTTTT	CASSLGGWNTGELFF
-	few	TRBV20-1	TRBJ1-2	TGCAGTGCACAGAGACCAGGTCTGTTTAGCTACACCTTC	CSAQRPGLFSYTF
-	-	TRBV11-2	TRBJ2-3	TGTGCCAGCAGCTTAGCTTCGGGGGGCGCAGATACGCAGTATTTT	CASSLASGGADTQYF
-	many	TRBV6-1	TRBJ2-2	TGTGCCAGCCCACCCCCAGGGTCCACCGGGGAGCTGTTTTTT	CASPPPGSTGELFF
TRBD1	few	TRBV6-1	TRBJ1-5	TGTGCCAGCAGGACAGGGGACGATAGCAATCAGCCCCAGCATTTT	CASRTGDDSNQPQHF
-	-	TRBV13	TRBJ2-5	TGTGCCAGCAGCACCAGAAGACTAGGGGACGAGACCCAGTACTTC	CASSTRRLGDETQYF
-	many	TRBV6-1	TRBJ2-7	TGTGCCAGCAGTCCTCACAGGGCCTACGAGCAGTACTTC	CASSPHRAYEQYF
-	-	TRBV6-5	TRBJ1-6	TGTGCCAGCAGTTTCGCCCGAACAGTCAATTCACCCCTCCACTTT	CASSFARTVNSPLHF
TRBD1	many	TRBV6-1	TRBJ1-2	TGTGCCAGCAGATTAGAGGGACAGCCTAACTATGGCTACACCTTC	CASRLEGQPNYGYTF
TRBD1	-	TRBV9	TRBJ2-1	TGTGCCAGCAGCGACCGGGACAGGCTATACAATGAGCAGTTCTTC	CASSDRDRLYNEQFF
-	-	TRBV6-1	TRBJ1-3	TGTGCCAGCTTTCTCGTCTCTGGAAACACCATATATTTT	CASFLVSGNTIYF
TRBD1	many	TRBV7-9	TRBJ1-2	TGTGCCAGCAGCTATGCCCCAGGGGGTTGGGGCTACACCTTC	CASSYAPGGWGYTF
-	-	TRBV3-1	TRBJ2-1	TGTGCCAGCAGCCAAGATGGAAGGGGGACCTACAATGAGCAGTTCTTC	CASSQDGRGTYNEQFF
-	-	TRBV18	TRBJ2-2	TGTGCCAGCTCACCATCTGGGCTAAACACCGGGGAGCTGTTTTTT	CASSPSGLNTGELFF
TRBD2	-	TRBV7-9	TRBJ2-3	TGTGCCAGCAGCTTCCTACCCACCGGACTAGCGGGGGGGCAAGATACGCAGTATTTT	CASSFLPTGLAGGQDTQYF
-	-	TRBV7-2	TRBJ2-7	TGTGCCAGCAGCTTAGACGGTAGAGAAGCCTACGAGCAGTACTTC	CASSLDGREAYEQYF
-	many	TRBV2	TRBJ1-1	TGTGCCAGCAGCCCCTACGGGGTGAACACTGAAGCTTTCTTT	CASSPYGVNTEAFF
-	few	TRBV27	TRBJ1-6	TGTGCCAGCAGTTATAAGAGCACGGGCCATAATTCACCCCTCCACTTT	CASSYKSTGHNSPLHF
TRBD2	few	TRBV6-2/TRBV6-3	TRBJ2-2	TGTGCCAGCAGTTACCCCGGACTAGCGGGGGTTTCTGTGTACACCGGGGAGCTGTTTTTT	CASSYPGLAGVSVYTGELFF
TRBD1	few	TRBV20-1	TRBJ1-6	TGCAGTGCTAAATCAACAGGGGATAATTCACCCCTCCACTTT	CSAKSTGDNSPLHF
-	few	TRBV20-1	TRBJ1-6	TGCAGCGCCGGGCCGATCGGGGTGGCTAATTCACCCCTCCACTTT	CSAGPIGVANSPLHF
-	few	TRBV7-9	TRBJ1-4	TGTGCCAGCAGCTTAGACCATGGTACAATACCGTTTTTT	CASSLDHGTIPFF
-	once	TRBV15	TRBJ1-4	TGTGCCACCAGCAGGGGTGGAGGGGCAGCTAATGAAAACCTGTTTTTT	CATSRGGGAANENLFF
TRBD1	few	TRBV7-9	TRBJ2-7	TGTGCCAGCAGCTCTCCGGGACAGGGCGAGTACGAGCAGTACTTC	CASSSPGQGEYEQYF
TRBD1	-	TRBV9	TRBJ2-5	TGTGCCAGCAGCGTAGGCGGGACAGGGTTTCAGGAGACCCAGTACTTC	CASSVGGTGFQETQYF
TRBD2	many	TRBV20-1	TRBJ2-5	TGCAGTGCGCCCCGACTAGCGGGAAAAGAGACCCAGTACTTC	CSAPRLAGKETQYF
TRBD1	few	TRBV28	TRBJ1-2	TGTGCCAGCAGTTTAGGGACAGGGGCTCTCTACTTC	CASSLGTGALYF
TRBD2	many	TRBV28	TRBJ2-1	TGTGCCAGCACCTCCGGGGGGGACGAAGACTCCTACAATGAGCAGTTCTTC	CASTSGGDEDSYNEQFF
-	few	TRBV2	TRBJ2-7	TGTGCCAGCAGTGAAAGGCTAGAGGGACGCGAGCAGTACTTC	CASSERLEGREQYF
-	many	TRBV29-1	TRBJ1-5	TGCAGCGTACAGGGCCGTGGGGATCAGCCCCAGCATTTT	CSVQGRGDQPQHF
-	many	TRBV7-8	TRBJ1-5	TGTGCCAGCAGCTTAGGGCAGCGAATCCAGCCCCAGCATTTT	CASSLGQRIQPQHF
-	-	TRBV7-2	TRBJ2-1	TGTGCCAGCAGCATAAGAGGACAGAGGCCCTACAATGAGCAGTTCTTC	CASSIRGQRPYNEQFF
TRBD2	many	TRBV2	TRBJ2-7	TGTGCCAGATCCGGGACTAGCGGAACCTACGAGCAGTACTTC	CARSGTSGTYEQYF
-	many	TRBV30	TRBJ2-5	TGTGCCTGGAGCCTCTTTGGCGGATTAAAGACCCAGTACTTC	CAWSLFGGLKTQYF
-	many	TRBV28	TRBJ1-2	TGTGCCAGCAGTTCCAATCGACAGCTTAATGGCTACACCTTC	CASSSNRQLNGYTF
-	many	TRBV11-3	TRBJ1-1	TGTGCCAGCAGTACGGGGCCAAACACTGAAGCTTTCTTT	CASSTGPNTEAFF